In this sample, the clone carrying this T cell receptor beta chain turned up a few times. As yet, its antigen is unknown. This record comes from a study of T cell repertoires in cytomegalovirus infection. In TCRdb, the reads were re-called with MiXCR into one record per CDR3 protein. This table has roughly 280,000 distinct CDR3 sequences, approximately 22% appearing once. V lost 7 bases to trimming and J lost 5 bases; unmatched junction nucleotides: 31. Per germline, CDR1 SGHRS and CDR2 YFSETQ. The CDR3 totals 22 residues. The input for sequencing was cultured PBMCs, taken from culture after CMV antigen stimulation. V is TRBV5-1 and J is TRBJ2-5; TRBD2 matches 11 bases. This clonotype originated in a human donor in good health (CMV status not recorded). Some clones in this sample may be carry-over from other donors' samples. CDR3 in DNA: TGCGCCAGCGGAATGACCGGGACAGGGTTTAGCGGGAGGGCCAATCCACACGAGACCCAGTACTTC. This sequence encodes CASGMTGTGFSGRANPHETQYF.